The clone carrying this T cell receptor (beta chain) was detected only a few times. Its target is unknown. This entry is derived from a study of coeliac disease. About the study: Without high-resolution HLA typing, biased TRBV7-2 usage was queried. Broader study findings: Control samples showed higher TRB and TRG clonality than intraepithelial and lamina propria samples in active celiac disease. TRB repertoires were largely private, with most amino acid sequences found in only one sample.

Here immunoSEQ multiplex PCR was the method, and the copy in TCRdb shows in-frame clones only, minus some. The sample consists of 5,400 or so clones, 50% to 70% of them appearing once. In germline, CDR1 is MNHEY, CDR2 SMNVEV (reference sequence). This CDR3 comprises 15 residues. The V and J ends lost 2 bases and 0 bases respectively, with 9 bases between them. The sequence was collected from a woman aged 25 to 39 with active celiac disease. The chain is built from TRBV27 and TRBJ2-3; possible D gene TRBD2, 6 bases. Source material: intraepithelial lymphocytes from the gut. CDR3 DNA: TGTGCCAGCAGTTTACGGGGGAGAAGCACAGATACGCAGTATTTT. Translated, it gives CASSLRGRSTDTQYF.